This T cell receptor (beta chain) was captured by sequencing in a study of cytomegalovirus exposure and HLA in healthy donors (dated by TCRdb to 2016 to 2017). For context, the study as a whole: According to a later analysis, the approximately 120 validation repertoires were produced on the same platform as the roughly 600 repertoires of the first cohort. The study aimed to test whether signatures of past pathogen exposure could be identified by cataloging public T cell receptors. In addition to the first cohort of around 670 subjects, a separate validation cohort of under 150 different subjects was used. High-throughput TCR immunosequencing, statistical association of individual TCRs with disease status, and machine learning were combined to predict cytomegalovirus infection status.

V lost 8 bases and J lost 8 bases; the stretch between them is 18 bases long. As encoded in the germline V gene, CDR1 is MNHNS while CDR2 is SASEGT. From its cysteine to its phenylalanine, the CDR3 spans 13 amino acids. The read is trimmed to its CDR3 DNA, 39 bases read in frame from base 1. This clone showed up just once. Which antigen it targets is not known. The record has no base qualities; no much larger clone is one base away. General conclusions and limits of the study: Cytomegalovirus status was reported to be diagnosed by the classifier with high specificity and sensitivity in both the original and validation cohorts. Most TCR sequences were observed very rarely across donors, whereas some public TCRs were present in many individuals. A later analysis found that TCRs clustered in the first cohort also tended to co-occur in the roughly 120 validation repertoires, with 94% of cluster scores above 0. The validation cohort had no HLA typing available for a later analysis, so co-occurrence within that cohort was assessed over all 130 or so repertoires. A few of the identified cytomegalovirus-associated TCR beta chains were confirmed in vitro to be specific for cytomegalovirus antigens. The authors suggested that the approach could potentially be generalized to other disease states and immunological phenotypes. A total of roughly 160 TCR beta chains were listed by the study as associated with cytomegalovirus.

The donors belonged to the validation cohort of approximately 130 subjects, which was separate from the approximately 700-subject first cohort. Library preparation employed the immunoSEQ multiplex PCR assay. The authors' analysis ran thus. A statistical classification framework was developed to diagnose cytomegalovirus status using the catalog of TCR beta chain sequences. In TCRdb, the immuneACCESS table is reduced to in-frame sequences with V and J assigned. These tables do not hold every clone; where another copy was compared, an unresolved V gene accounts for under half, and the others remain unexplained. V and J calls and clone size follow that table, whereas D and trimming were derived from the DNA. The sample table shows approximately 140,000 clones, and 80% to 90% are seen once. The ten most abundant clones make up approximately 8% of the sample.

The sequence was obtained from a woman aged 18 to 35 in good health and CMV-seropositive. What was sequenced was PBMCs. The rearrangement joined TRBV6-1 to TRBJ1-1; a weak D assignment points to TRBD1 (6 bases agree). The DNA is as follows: TGTGCCAGCGTATTAGATCGGACAGAAGAAGCTTTCTTT. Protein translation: CASVLDRTEEAFF.